This TCR beta chain was observed in a study of cytomegalovirus exposure and HLA in healthy donors. Turning to the study itself: The approximately 120 validation repertoires were produced on the same platform as the 500 to 800 repertoires of the first cohort. This was reported in a later analysis. Study conclusions and caveats: The listing of 150 or so TCR beta chains classed them as cytomegalovirus-associated. A few chains linked to CMV were shown in vitro to be specific for CMV antigens. Most TCR sequences proved rare, with some public TCRs found in many donors.

The CDR3 spans 16 residues. V shed 1 base and J 4 bases; nucleotides not matched to a gene: 5. Germline CDR1 is ENHRY and CDR2 is SYGVKD. This clone was detected only once. Its antigen is still unknown. Method: immunoSEQ multiplex PCR; TCRdb's copy keeps in-frame clones and lacks some. The table lists 260,000 or so clones, roughly 91% of them singletons. The chain uses TRBV10-3 and TRBJ2-3; 10 nucleotides match TRBD2. The sequencing input was PBMCs. The receptor comes from a woman aged 25 to 39 in good health and CMV-seronegative. CDR3 loop: CAISEFSGRIADTQYF. The CDR3 coding sequence is TGTGCCATCAGTGAGTTTAGCGGGAGGATCGCAGATACGCAGTATTTT.